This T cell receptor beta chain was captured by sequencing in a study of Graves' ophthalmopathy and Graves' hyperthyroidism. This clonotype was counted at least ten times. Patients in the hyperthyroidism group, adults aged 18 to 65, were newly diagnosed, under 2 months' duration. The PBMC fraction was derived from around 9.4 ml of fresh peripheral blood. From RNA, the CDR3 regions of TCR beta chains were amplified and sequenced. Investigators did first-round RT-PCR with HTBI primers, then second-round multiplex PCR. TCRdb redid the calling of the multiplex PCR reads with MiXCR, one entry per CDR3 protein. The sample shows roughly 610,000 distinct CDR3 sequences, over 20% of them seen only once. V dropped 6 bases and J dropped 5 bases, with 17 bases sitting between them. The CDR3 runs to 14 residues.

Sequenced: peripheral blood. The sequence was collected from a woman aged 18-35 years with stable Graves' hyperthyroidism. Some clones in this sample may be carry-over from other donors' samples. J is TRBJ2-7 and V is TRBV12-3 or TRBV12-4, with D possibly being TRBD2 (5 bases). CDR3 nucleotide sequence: TGTGCCAGCAGCCTACACGGCTGGGGAGACGAGCAGTACTTC. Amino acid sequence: CASSLHGWGDEQYF.